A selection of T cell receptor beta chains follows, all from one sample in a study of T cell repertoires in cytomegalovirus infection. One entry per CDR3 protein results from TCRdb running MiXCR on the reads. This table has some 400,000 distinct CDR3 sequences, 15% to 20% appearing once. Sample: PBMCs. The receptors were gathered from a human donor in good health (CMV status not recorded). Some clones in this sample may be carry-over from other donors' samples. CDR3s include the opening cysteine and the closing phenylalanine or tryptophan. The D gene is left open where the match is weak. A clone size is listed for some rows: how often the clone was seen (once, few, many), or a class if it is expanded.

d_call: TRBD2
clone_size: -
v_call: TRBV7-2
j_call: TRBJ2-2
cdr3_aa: CASSPLRGQGMLAGVSGELFF
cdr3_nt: TGTGCCAGCAGCCCCCTTCGGGGGCAGGGGATGCTAGCGGGAGTATCCGGGGAGCTGTTTTTT

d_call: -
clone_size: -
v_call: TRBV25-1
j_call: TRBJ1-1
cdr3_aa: CASREQGDTEAFF
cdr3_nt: TGTGCCAGCAGAGAACAAGGGGACACTGAAGCTTTCTTT

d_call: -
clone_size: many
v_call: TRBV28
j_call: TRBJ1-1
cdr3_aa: CASSSNLPSEAFF
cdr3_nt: TGTGCCAGCAGCTCAAATCTCCCTTCAGAAGCTTTCTTT

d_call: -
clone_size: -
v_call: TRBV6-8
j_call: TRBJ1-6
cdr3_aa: CASSFRGNNSPLHF
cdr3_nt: TGTGCCAGCAGTTTTCGGGGAAATAATTCACCCCTCCACTTT

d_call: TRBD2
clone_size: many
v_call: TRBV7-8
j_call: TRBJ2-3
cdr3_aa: CASSLIAGAGVDTQYF
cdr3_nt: TGTGCCAGCAGCCTCATAGCGGGAGCCGGAGTAGATACGCAGTATTTT

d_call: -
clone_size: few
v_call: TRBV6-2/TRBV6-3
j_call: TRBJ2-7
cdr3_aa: CASSYASYEQYF
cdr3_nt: TGTGCCAGCAGTTATGCCTCCTACGAGCAGTACTTC

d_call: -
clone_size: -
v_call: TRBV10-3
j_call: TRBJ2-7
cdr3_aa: CAISPGGAPYEQYF
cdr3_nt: TGTGCCATCAGCCCCGGGGGAGCCCCCTACGAGCAGTACTTC

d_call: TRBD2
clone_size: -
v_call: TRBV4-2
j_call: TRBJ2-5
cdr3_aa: CASSHATGGQETQYF
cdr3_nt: TGTGCCAGCAGCCATGCAACGGGGGGCCAAGAGACCCAGTACTTC

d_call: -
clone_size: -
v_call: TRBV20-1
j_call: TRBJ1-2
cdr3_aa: CSARRDQSDYGYTF
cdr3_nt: TGCAGTGCTAGACGGGACCAATCGGACTATGGCTACACCTTC

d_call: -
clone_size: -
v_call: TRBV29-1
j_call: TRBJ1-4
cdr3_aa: CSAGRTVEKLFF
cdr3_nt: TGCAGCGCAGGGAGGACGGTGGAAAAACTGTTTTTT

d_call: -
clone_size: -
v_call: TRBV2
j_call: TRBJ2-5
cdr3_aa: CASSEETQETQYF
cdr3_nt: TGTGCCAGCAGTGAAGAGACGCAAGAGACCCAGTACTTC

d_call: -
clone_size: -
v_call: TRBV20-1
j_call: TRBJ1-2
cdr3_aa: CSAYSDYGYTF
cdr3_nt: TGCAGTGCATACTCCGACTATGGCTACACCTTC

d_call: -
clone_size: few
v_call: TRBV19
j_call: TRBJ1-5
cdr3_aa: CASSIEWGLDQPQHF
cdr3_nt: TGTGCCAGTAGTATAGAGTGGGGTCTGGATCAGCCCCAGCATTTT

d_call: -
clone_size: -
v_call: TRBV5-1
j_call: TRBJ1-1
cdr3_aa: CASSLGGGDTLNTEAFF
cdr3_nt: TGCGCCAGCAGCTTAGGGGGGGGGGACACCCTGAACACTGAAGCTTTCTTT

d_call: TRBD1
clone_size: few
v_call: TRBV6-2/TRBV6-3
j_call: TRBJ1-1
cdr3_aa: CASRRGQAMMNTEAFF
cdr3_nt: TGTGCCAGCAGACGGGGACAGGCGATGATGAACACTGAAGCTTTCTTT

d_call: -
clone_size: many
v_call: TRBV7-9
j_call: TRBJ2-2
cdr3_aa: CASSPGVLTGELFF
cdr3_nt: TGTGCCAGCAGCCCAGGTGTGCTTACCGGGGAGCTGTTTTTT

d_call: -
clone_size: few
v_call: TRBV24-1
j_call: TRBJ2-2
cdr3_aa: CATGKQGVDTGELFF
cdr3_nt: TGTGCCACCGGGAAACAGGGTGTAGACACCGGGGAGCTGTTTTTT

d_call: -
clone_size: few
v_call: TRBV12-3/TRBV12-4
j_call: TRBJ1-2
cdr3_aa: CASSFVQDYGYTF
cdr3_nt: TGTGCCAGCAGTTTTGTACAGGACTATGGCTACACCTTC

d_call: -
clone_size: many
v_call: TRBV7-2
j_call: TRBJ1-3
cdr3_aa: CASSPSPGHSSGNTIYF
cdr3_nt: TGTGCCAGCAGCCCTTCCCCGGGTCACTCCTCTGGAAACACCATATATTTT

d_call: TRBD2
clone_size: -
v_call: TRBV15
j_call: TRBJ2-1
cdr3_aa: CATSRARRLANNEQFF
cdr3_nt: TGTGCCACCAGCAGAGCCAGAAGACTAGCGAACAATGAGCAGTTCTTC

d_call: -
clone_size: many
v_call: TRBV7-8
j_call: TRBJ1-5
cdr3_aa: CASSLGRGANNQPQHF
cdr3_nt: TGTGCCAGCAGCTTAGGGCGGGGGGCGAACAATCAGCCCCAGCATTTT

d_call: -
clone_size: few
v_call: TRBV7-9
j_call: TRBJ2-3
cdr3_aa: CASSPGLALDTQYF
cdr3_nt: TGTGCCAGCAGCCCGGGACTTGCCTTGGATACGCAGTATTTT

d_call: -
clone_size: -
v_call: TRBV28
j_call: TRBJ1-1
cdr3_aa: CASWNTEAFF
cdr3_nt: TGTGCCAGTTGGAACACTGAAGCTTTCTTT

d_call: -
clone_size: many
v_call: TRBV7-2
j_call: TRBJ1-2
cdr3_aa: CASSLGTRGGLYGYTF
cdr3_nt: TGTGCCAGCAGCTTAGGGACCCGAGGGGGGCTCTATGGCTACACCTTC

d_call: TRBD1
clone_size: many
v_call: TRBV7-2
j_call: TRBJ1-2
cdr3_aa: CASNLGTGNYGYTF
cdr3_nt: TGTGCCAGCAACTTAGGGACAGGGAACTATGGCTACACCTTC

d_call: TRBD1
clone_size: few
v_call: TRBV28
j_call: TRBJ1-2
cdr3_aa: CASSLTGQGKDGYTF
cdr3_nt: TGTGCCAGCAGTCTAACGGGACAGGGGAAGGATGGCTACACCTTC

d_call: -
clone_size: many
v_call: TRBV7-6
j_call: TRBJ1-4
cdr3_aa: CASSSRDAPLKLFF
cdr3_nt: TGTGCCAGCAGCTCCCGGGACGCCCCACTTAAACTGTTTTTT

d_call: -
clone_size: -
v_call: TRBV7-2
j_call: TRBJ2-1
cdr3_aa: CASSLAGSIGEQFF
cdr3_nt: TGTGCCAGCAGCTTGGCGGGATCCATTGGTGAGCAGTTCTTC

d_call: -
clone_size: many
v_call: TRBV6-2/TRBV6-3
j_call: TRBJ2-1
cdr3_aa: CASSYTFRDGKGDNEQFF
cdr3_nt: TGTGCCAGCAGTTACACCTTCCGAGACGGCAAAGGAGACAATGAGCAGTTCTTC

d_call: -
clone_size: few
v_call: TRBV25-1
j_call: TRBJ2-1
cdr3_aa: CASSERTGTQTNEQFF
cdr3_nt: TGTGCCAGCAGTGAACGTACCGGGACCCAGACTAATGAGCAGTTCTTC

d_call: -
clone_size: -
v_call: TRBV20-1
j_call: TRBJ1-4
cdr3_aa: CSARAPGLNEKLFF
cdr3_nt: TGCAGTGCTAGAGCCCCCGGCCTCAATGAAAAACTGTTTTTT

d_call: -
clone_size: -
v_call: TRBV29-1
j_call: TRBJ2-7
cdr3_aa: CSVVMQGSSYEQYF
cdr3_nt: TGCAGCGTTGTAATGCAGGGGAGCTCCTACGAGCAGTACTTC

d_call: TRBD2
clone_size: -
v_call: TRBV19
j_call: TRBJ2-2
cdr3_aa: CASSRSGLTGELFF
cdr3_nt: TGTGCCAGTAGTCGTAGCGGGCTCACCGGGGAGCTGTTTTTT

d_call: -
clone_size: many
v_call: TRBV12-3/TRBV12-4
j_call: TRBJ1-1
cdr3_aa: CASHLTGNTEAFF
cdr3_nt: TGTGCCTCCCATTTAACTGGGAACACTGAAGCTTTCTTT

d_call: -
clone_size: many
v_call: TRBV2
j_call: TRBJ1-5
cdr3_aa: CASTAAVNQPQHF
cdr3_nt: TGTGCCAGCACGGCGGCAGTCAATCAGCCCCAGCATTTT

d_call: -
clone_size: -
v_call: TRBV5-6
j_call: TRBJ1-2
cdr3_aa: CASSYRPTSLTSYTF
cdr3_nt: TGTGCCAGCAGCTATAGACCGACATCACTAACGAGCTACACCTTC

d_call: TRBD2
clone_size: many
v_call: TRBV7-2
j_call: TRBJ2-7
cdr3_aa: CASSLGMAGDRYEQYF
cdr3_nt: TGTGCCAGCAGCTTAGGAATGGCGGGGGACCGATACGAGCAGTACTTC

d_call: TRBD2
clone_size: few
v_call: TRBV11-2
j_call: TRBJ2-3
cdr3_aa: CASSFTAGGTDTQYF
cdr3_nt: TGTGCCAGCAGCTTTACGGCGGGAGGCACAGATACGCAGTATTTT

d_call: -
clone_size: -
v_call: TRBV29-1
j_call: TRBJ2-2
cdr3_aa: CSVKGTANTGELFF
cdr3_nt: TGCAGCGTTAAGGGGACCGCGAACACCGGGGAGCTGTTTTTT

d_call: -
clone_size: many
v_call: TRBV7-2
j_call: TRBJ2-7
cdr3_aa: CASSRTGSSYEQYF
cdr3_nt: TGTGCCAGCAGCAGGACTGGGAGCTCCTACGAGCAGTACTTC

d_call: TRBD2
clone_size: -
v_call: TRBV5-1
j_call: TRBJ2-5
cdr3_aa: CASSLEAGRGETQYF
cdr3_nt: TGCGCCAGCAGCTTGGAGGCAGGGAGGGGAGAGACCCAGTACTTC

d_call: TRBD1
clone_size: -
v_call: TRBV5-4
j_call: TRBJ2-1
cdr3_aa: CASSLPMTGEDF
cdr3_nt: TGTGCCAGCAGCCTACCTATGACAGGGGAGGACTTC

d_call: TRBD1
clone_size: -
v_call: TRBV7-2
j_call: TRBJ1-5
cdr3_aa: CASSFGTGPTYSNQPQHF
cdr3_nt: TGTGCCAGCAGCTTCGGGACAGGACCAACCTATAGCAATCAGCCCCAGCATTTT